The rows below give T cell receptor beta chains drawn from one sample of a study of blood T cell repertoires in COVID-19. Sequencing used immunoSEQ multiplex PCR; TCRdb keeps in-frame clones, though not all of them. The data show 310,000 or so clones, about 91% seen once. The sequenced sample consisted of PBMCs or T cells enriched from blood (not recorded which). All receptors derive from a woman aged 18-30 years who had recovered from COVID-19. CDR3s include the opening cysteine and the closing phenylalanine or tryptophan. D genes are given only for firm matches. Expanded clones are given a class, and other clones once, few, many or no size at all.

>NA|TRBV6-5|TRBJ2-7|TRBD2
TGTGCCAGCAGTTCAAGTAGCGGGATTTACGAGCAGTACTTC
CASSSSSGIYEQYF
>once|TRBV7-9|TRBJ1-4|TRBD1
TGTGCCAGCAGTTCGACGGGACAGGCTTCTGAAAAACTGTTTTTT
CASSSTGQASEKLFF
>NA|TRBV5-1|TRBJ1-1|TRBD1
TGCGCCAGCAGCTCGGCGGGACAGGGTTTAGCTGAAGCTTTCTTT
CASSSAGQGLAEAFF
>once|TRBV11-2|TRBJ1-6|NA
TGTGCCAGCAGCTTAGATATGAATTCACCCCTCCACTTT
CASSLDMNSPLHF
>NA|TRBV3-1/TRBV3-2|TRBJ2-5|NA
TGTGCCAGCAGCCAAATCGGCGGGTTTTACCAAGAGACCCAGTACTTC
CASSQIGGFYQETQYF
>NA|TRBV19|TRBJ1-1|NA
TGTGCCAGTAGTGGGGGTGGGACAACGAACACTGAAGCTTTCTTT
CASSGGGTTNTEAFF
>NA|TRBV20-1|TRBJ1-2|TRBD1
TGCAGTGCTAGTTGGGGACAGGGGGTTGGCTACACCTTC
CSASWGQGVGYTF
>NA|TRBV19|TRBJ1-1|NA
TGTGCCAGTAGTATAGGGTGGCAGATGAACACTGAAGCTTTCTTT
CASSIGWQMNTEAFF
>NA|TRBV5-1|TRBJ2-1|TRBD2
TGCGCCAGCAGCTTGGAGGTAGCGGGTTACAATGAGCAGTTCTTC
CASSLEVAGYNEQFF
>NA|TRBV28|TRBJ1-4|NA
TGTGCCAGCAGTTACCCCTCGGCTAATGAAAAACTGTTTTTT
CASSYPSANEKLFF